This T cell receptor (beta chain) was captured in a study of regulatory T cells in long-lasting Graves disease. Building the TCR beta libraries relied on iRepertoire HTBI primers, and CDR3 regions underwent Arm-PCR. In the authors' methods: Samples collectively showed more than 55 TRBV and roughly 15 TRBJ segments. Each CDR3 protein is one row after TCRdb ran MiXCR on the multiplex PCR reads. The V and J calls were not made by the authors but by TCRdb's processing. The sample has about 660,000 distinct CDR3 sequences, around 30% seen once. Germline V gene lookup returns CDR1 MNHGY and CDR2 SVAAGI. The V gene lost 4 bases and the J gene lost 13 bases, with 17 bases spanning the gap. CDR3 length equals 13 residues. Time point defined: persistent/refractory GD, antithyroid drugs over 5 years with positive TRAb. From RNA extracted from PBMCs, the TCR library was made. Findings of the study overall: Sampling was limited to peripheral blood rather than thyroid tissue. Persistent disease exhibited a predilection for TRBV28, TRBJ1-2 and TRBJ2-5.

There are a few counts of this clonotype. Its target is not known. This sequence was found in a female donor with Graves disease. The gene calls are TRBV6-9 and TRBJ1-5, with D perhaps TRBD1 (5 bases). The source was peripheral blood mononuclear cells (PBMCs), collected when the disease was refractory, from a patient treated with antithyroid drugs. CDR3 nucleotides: TGTGCCAGCAGTTCTGATCCCCCGGGGCAACAGCATTTT. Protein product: CASSSDPPGQQHF.